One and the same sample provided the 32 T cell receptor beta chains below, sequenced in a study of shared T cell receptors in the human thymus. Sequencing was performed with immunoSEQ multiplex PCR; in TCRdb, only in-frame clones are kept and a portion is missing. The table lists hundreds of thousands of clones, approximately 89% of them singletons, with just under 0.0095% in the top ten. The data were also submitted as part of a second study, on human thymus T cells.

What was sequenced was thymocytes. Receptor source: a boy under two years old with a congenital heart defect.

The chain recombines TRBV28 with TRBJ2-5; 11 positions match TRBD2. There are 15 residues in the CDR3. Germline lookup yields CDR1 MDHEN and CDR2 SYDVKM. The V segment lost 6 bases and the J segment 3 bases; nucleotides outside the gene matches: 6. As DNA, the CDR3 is TGTGCCAGCAGAGACTCGGGACTAGCGGAAGAGACCCAGTACTTC. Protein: CASRDSGLAEETQYF. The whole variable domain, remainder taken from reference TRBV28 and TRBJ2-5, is DVKVTQSSRYLVKRTGEKVFLECVQDMDHENMFWYRQDPGLGLRLIYFSYDVKMKEKGDIPEGYSVSREKKERFSLILESASTNQTSMYLCASRDSGLAEETQYFGPGTRLLVL.

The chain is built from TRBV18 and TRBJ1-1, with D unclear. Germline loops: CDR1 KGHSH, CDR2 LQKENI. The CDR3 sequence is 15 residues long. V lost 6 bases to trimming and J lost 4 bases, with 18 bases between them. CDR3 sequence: CASSPPSGPGTEAFF. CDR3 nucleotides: TGTGCCAGCTCCCCGCCCTCGGGTCCGGGCACTGAAGCTTTCTTT.

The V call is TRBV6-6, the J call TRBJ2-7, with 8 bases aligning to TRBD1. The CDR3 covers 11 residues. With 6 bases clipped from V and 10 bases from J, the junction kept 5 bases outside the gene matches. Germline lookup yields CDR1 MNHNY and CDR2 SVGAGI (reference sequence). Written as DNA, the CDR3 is TGTGCCAGCAGCCCCGGGACAGGCCAGTACTTC. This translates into CASSPGTGQYF.

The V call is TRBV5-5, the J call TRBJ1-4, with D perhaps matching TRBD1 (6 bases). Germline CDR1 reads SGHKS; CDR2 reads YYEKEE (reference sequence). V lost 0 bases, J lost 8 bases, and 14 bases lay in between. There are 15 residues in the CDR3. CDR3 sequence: CASSLAGGPSEKLFF. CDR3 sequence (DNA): TGTGCCAGCAGCTTGGCCGGGGGGCCCTCGGAAAAACTGTTTTTT. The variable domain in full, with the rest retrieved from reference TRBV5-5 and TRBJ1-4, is DAGVTQSPTHLIKTRGQQVTLRCSPISGHKSVSWYQQVLGQGPQFIFQYYEKEERGRGNFPDRFSARQFPNYSSELNVNALLLGDSALYLCASSLAGGPSEKLFFGSGTQLSVL.

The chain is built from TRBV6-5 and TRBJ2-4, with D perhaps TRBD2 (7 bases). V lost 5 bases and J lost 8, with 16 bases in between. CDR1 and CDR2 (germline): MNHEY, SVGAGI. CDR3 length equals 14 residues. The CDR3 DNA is TGTGCCAGCAGTACGAGCGGGAAGGGGGACATTCAGTACTTC. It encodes CASSTSGKGDIQYF.

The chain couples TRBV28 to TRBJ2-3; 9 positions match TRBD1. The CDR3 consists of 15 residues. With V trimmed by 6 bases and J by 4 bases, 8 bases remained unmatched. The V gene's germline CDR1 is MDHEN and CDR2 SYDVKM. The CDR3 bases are TGTGCCAGCAGGATACAGGGGGCGACATCAGATACGCAGTATTTT. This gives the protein CASRIQGATSDTQYF.

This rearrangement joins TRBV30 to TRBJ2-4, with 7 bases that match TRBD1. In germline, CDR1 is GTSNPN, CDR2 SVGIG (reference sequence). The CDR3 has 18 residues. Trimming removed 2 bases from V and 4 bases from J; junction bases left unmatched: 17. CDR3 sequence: CAWSSDADRAGDKNIQYF. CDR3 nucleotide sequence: TGTGCCTGGAGTAGTGACGCCGACAGGGCCGGGGATAAAAACATTCAGTACTTC.

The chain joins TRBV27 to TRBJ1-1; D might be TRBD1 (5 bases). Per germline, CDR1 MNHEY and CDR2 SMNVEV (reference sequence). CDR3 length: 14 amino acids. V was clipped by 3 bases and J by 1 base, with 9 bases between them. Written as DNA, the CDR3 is TGTGCCAGCAGTTTCCAGGGAAAGAACACTGAAGCTTTCTTT. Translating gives CASSFQGKNTEAFF.

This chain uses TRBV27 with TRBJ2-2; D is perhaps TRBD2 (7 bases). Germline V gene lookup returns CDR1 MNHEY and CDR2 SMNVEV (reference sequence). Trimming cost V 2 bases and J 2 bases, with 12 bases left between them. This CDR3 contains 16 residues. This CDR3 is CASSLPGGENTGELFF. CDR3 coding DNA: TGTGCCAGCAGTTTACCGGGGGGCGAAAACACCGGGGAGCTGTTTTTT.

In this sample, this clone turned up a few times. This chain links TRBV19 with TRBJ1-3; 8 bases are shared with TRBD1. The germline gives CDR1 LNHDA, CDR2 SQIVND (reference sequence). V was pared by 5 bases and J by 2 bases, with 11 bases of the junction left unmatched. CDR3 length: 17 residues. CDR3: CASSGLGTGNPGNTIYF. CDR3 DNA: TGTGCCAGTAGTGGGTTAGGGACAGGAAATCCTGGAAACACCATATATTTT. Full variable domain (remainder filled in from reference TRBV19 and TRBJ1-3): DGGITQSPKYLFRKEGQNVTLSCEQNLNHDAMYWYRQDPGQGLRLIYYSQIVNDFQKGDIAEGYSVSREKKESFPLTVTSAQKNPTAFYLCASSGLGTGNPGNTIYFGEGSWLTVV.

The CDR3 coding sequence is TGTGCCAGCAGCGGTGGGGGACATCCGAATAGGGGCTCCTACGAGCAGTACTTC. Protein: CASSGGGHPNRGSYEQYF. The rearrangement uses TRBV5-4 and TRBJ2-7, with D perhaps matching TRBD1 (6 bases). Germline CDR1 and CDR2: SGHNT and YYREEE (reference sequence). The CDR3 loop spans 18 amino acids. V was clipped by 4 bases and J by 0 bases, with 23 bases between them.

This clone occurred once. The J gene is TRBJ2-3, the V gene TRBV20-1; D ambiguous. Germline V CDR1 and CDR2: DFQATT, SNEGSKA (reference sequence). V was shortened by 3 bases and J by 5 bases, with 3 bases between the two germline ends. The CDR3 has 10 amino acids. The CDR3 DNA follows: TGCAGTGCTAGGAGAGATACGCAGTATTTT. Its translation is CSARRDTQYF.

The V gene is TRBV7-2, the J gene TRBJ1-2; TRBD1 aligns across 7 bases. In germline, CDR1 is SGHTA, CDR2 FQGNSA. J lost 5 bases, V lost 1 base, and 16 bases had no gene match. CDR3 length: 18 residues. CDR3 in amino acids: CASSLGLGRRGGAYGYTF. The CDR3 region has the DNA TGTGCCAGCAGCTTAGGCCTTGGTCGTAGAGGGGGCGCTTATGGCTACACCTTC. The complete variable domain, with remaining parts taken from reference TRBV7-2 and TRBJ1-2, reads GAGVSQSPSNKVTEKGKDVELRCDPISGHTALYWYRQSLGQGLEFLIYFQGNSAPDKSGLPSDRFSAERTGGSVSTLTIQRTQQEDSAVYLCASSLGLGRRGGAYGYTFGSGTRLTVV.

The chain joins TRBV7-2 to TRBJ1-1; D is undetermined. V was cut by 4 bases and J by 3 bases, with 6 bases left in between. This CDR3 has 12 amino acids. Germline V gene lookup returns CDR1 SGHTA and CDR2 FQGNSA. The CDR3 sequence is CASSSRDTEAFF. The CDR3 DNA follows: TGTGCCAGCAGCTCCCGGGACACTGAAGCTTTCTTT.

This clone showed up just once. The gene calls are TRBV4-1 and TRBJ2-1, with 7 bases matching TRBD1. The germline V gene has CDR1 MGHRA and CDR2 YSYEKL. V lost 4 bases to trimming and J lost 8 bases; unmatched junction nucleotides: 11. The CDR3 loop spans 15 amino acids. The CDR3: CASSLVRDSLHEQFF. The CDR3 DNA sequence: TGCGCCAGCAGCCTAGTACGGGACAGTTTACATGAGCAGTTCTTC.

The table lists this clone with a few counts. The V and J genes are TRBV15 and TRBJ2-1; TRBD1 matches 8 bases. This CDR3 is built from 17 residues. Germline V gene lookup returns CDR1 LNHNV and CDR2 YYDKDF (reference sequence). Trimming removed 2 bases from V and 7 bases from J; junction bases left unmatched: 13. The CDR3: CATSRPQGGQECNEQFF. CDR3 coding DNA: TGTGCCACCAGCAGACCCCAGGGGGGACAGGAATGTAATGAGCAGTTCTTC.

Here the CDR3 reads CASSQELSIGGGDYGYTF. CDR3 DNA: TGTGCCAGCAGCCAAGAATTATCCATTGGAGGGGGCGACTATGGCTACACCTTC. The gene calls are TRBV14 and TRBJ1-2, with TRBD1 matching 7 bases. CDR1 is SGHDN, CDR2 FVKESK, per germline. Trimming cost V 0 bases and J 3 bases; bases outside gene matches: 13. There are 18 residues in the CDR3.

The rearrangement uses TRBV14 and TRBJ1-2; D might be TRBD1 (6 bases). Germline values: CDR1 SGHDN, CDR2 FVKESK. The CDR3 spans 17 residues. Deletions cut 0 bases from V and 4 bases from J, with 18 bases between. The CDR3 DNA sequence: TGTGCCAGCAGCCAAGATTGGACCCCCGGACAGATCTATGGCTACACCTTC. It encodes CASSQDWTPGQIYGYTF.

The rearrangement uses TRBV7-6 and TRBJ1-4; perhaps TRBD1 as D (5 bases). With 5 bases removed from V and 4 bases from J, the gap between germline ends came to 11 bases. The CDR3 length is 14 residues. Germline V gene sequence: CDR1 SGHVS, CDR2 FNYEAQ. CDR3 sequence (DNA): TGTGCCAGCAGCCCCGACAGTGTTAATGAAAAACTGTTTTTT. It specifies CASSPDSVNEKLFF.

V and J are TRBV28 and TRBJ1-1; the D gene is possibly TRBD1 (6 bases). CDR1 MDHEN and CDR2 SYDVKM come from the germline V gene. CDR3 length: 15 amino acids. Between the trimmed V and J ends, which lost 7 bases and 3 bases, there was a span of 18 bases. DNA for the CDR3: TGTGCCAGCACGGTATTGGGGGCGAGTGACACTGAAGCTTTCTTT. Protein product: CASTVLGASDTEAFF.

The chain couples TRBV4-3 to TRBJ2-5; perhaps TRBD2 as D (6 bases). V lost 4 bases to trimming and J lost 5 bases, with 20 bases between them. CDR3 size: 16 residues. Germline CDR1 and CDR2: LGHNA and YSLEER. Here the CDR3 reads CASSPTFLGGEETQYF. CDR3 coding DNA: TGCGCCAGCAGCCCCACCTTTTTGGGGGGTGAGGAGACCCAGTACTTC.

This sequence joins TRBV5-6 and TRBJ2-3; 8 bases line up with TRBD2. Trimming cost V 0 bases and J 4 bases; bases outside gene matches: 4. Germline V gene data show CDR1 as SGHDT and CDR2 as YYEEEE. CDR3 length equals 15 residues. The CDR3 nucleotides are TGTGCCAGCAGCTTGGGCGGGGGGAAGGCAGATACGCAGTATTTT. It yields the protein CASSLGGGKADTQYF.

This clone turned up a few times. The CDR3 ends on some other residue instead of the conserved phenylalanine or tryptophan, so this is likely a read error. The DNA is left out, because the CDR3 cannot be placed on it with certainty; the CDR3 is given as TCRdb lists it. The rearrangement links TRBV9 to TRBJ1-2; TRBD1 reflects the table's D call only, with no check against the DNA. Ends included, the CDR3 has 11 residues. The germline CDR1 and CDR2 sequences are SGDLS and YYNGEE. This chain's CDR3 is CASSPLRGKES.

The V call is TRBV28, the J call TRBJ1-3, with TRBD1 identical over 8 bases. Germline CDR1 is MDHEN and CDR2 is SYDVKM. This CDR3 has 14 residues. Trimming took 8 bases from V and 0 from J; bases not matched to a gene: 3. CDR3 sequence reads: CASFTGGSGNTIYF. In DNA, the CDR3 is TGTGCCAGCTTTACAGGGGGCTCTGGAAACACCATATATTTT. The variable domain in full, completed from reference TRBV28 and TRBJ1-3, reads DVKVTQSSRYLVKRTGEKVFLECVQDMDHENMFWYRQDPGLGLRLIYFSYDVKMKEKGDIPEGYSVSREKKERFSLILESASTNQTSMYLCASFTGGSGNTIYFGEGSWLTVV.

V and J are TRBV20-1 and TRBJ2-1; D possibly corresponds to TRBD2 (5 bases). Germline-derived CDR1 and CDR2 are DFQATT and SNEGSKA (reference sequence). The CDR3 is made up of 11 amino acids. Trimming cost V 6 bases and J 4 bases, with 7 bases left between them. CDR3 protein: CSAKRYNEQFF. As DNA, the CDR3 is TGCAGTGCCAAGCGGTACAATGAGCAGTTCTTC.

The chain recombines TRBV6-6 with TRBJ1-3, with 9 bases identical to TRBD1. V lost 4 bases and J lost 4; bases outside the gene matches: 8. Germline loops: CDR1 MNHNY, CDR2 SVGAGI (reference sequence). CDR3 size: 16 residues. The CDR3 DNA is TGTGCCAGCAGTTCCACAGGGGGCATCGCCGGAAACACCATATATTTT. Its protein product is CASSSTGGIAGNTIYF.

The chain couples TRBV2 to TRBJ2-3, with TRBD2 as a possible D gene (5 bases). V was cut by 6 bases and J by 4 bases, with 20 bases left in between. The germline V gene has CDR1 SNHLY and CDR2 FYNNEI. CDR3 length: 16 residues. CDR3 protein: CASRPARGNGADTQYF. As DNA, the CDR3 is TGTGCCAGCAGACCTGCTCGGGGAAACGGCGCAGATACGCAGTATTTT.

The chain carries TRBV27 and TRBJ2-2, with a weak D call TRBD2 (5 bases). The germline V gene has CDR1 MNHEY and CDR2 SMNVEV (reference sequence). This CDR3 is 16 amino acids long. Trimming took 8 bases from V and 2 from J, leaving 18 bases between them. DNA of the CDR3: TGTGCCAGCGGATTTTGGGAGTTTGAAAACACCGGGGAGCTGTTTTTT. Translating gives CASGFWEFENTGELFF.

CDR3: CASSLDWGEGNTEAFF. CDR3 nucleotides: TGTGCCAGCAGCTTAGATTGGGGGGAGGGGAACACTGAAGCTTTCTTT. The chain has TRBV11-2 and TRBJ1-1, with D maybe TRBD1 (5 bases). The CDR3 has 16 amino acids. Trimming shortened V by 0 bases and J by 1 base, and 12 bases separated the two germline ends. The germline V gene has CDR1 SGHAT and CDR2 FQNNGV.

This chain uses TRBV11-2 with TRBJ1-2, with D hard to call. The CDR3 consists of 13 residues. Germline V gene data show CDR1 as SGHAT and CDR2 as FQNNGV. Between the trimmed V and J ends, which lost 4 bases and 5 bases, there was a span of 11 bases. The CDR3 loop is CASSWATAYGYTF. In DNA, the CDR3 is TGTGCCAGCAGCTGGGCTACTGCTTATGGCTACACCTTC.

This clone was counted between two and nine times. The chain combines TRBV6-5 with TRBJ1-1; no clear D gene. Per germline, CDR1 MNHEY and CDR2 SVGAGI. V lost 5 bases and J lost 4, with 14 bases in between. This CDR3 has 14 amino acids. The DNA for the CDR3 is TGTGCCAGCAGTAATCAGGAGGGTACCACTGAAGCTTTCTTT. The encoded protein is CASSNQEGTTEAFF.

CDR3 sequence (DNA): TGTGCCAGCAGTGAACCGGAAGTTTGGGCAGGGTCCCCGGATACGCAGTATTTT. It yields the protein CASSEPEVWAGSPDTQYF. This chain connects TRBV25-1 to TRBJ2-3; D may be TRBD1 (5 bases). Germline V gene lookup returns CDR1 MGHDK and CDR2 SYGVNS. V was pared by 2 bases and J by 6 bases, with 24 bases between. The CDR3 is 18 amino acids.